This T cell receptor beta chain came from a study of T cells after yellow fever vaccination. Points from the study as a whole: It was a small share of clonotypes that appeared in both CD4 and CD8 compartments. Contamination of FACS-sorted repertoires by abundant clonotypes from the bulk population could occur. Subsequent booster samples again held most clones from primary vaccination (around 96% CD4, approximately 85% CD8). A faster peak, day 5 versus 15, was reached by the weaker secondary response.

TCRdb re-analysed the 5' RACE reads in MiXCR, keeping a single row per CDR3 protein. The data show around 320,000 distinct CDR3 sequences, approximately 8% seen once. Comments on this clonotype: Its antigen is currently unknown.

The CDR3 spans 14 residues. The germline gives CDR1 SEHNR, CDR2 FQNEAQ (reference sequence). Trimming removed 3 bases from V and 9 bases from J, with 12 bases in between. The sequences come from CD4+ T cells sorted from PBMCs, collected 5 days after the yellow fever booster vaccination. The sequence was collected from a man between 18 and 29 years old who received the YFV17D yellow fever vaccine. The rearrangement uses TRBV7-9 and TRBJ1-6; possible D gene TRBD1, 5 bases. CDR3 region: CASSLGRVSSPLHF. The CDR3 nucleotides read TGTGCCAGCAGCTTGGGCAGGGTTAGTTCACCCCTCCACTTT.